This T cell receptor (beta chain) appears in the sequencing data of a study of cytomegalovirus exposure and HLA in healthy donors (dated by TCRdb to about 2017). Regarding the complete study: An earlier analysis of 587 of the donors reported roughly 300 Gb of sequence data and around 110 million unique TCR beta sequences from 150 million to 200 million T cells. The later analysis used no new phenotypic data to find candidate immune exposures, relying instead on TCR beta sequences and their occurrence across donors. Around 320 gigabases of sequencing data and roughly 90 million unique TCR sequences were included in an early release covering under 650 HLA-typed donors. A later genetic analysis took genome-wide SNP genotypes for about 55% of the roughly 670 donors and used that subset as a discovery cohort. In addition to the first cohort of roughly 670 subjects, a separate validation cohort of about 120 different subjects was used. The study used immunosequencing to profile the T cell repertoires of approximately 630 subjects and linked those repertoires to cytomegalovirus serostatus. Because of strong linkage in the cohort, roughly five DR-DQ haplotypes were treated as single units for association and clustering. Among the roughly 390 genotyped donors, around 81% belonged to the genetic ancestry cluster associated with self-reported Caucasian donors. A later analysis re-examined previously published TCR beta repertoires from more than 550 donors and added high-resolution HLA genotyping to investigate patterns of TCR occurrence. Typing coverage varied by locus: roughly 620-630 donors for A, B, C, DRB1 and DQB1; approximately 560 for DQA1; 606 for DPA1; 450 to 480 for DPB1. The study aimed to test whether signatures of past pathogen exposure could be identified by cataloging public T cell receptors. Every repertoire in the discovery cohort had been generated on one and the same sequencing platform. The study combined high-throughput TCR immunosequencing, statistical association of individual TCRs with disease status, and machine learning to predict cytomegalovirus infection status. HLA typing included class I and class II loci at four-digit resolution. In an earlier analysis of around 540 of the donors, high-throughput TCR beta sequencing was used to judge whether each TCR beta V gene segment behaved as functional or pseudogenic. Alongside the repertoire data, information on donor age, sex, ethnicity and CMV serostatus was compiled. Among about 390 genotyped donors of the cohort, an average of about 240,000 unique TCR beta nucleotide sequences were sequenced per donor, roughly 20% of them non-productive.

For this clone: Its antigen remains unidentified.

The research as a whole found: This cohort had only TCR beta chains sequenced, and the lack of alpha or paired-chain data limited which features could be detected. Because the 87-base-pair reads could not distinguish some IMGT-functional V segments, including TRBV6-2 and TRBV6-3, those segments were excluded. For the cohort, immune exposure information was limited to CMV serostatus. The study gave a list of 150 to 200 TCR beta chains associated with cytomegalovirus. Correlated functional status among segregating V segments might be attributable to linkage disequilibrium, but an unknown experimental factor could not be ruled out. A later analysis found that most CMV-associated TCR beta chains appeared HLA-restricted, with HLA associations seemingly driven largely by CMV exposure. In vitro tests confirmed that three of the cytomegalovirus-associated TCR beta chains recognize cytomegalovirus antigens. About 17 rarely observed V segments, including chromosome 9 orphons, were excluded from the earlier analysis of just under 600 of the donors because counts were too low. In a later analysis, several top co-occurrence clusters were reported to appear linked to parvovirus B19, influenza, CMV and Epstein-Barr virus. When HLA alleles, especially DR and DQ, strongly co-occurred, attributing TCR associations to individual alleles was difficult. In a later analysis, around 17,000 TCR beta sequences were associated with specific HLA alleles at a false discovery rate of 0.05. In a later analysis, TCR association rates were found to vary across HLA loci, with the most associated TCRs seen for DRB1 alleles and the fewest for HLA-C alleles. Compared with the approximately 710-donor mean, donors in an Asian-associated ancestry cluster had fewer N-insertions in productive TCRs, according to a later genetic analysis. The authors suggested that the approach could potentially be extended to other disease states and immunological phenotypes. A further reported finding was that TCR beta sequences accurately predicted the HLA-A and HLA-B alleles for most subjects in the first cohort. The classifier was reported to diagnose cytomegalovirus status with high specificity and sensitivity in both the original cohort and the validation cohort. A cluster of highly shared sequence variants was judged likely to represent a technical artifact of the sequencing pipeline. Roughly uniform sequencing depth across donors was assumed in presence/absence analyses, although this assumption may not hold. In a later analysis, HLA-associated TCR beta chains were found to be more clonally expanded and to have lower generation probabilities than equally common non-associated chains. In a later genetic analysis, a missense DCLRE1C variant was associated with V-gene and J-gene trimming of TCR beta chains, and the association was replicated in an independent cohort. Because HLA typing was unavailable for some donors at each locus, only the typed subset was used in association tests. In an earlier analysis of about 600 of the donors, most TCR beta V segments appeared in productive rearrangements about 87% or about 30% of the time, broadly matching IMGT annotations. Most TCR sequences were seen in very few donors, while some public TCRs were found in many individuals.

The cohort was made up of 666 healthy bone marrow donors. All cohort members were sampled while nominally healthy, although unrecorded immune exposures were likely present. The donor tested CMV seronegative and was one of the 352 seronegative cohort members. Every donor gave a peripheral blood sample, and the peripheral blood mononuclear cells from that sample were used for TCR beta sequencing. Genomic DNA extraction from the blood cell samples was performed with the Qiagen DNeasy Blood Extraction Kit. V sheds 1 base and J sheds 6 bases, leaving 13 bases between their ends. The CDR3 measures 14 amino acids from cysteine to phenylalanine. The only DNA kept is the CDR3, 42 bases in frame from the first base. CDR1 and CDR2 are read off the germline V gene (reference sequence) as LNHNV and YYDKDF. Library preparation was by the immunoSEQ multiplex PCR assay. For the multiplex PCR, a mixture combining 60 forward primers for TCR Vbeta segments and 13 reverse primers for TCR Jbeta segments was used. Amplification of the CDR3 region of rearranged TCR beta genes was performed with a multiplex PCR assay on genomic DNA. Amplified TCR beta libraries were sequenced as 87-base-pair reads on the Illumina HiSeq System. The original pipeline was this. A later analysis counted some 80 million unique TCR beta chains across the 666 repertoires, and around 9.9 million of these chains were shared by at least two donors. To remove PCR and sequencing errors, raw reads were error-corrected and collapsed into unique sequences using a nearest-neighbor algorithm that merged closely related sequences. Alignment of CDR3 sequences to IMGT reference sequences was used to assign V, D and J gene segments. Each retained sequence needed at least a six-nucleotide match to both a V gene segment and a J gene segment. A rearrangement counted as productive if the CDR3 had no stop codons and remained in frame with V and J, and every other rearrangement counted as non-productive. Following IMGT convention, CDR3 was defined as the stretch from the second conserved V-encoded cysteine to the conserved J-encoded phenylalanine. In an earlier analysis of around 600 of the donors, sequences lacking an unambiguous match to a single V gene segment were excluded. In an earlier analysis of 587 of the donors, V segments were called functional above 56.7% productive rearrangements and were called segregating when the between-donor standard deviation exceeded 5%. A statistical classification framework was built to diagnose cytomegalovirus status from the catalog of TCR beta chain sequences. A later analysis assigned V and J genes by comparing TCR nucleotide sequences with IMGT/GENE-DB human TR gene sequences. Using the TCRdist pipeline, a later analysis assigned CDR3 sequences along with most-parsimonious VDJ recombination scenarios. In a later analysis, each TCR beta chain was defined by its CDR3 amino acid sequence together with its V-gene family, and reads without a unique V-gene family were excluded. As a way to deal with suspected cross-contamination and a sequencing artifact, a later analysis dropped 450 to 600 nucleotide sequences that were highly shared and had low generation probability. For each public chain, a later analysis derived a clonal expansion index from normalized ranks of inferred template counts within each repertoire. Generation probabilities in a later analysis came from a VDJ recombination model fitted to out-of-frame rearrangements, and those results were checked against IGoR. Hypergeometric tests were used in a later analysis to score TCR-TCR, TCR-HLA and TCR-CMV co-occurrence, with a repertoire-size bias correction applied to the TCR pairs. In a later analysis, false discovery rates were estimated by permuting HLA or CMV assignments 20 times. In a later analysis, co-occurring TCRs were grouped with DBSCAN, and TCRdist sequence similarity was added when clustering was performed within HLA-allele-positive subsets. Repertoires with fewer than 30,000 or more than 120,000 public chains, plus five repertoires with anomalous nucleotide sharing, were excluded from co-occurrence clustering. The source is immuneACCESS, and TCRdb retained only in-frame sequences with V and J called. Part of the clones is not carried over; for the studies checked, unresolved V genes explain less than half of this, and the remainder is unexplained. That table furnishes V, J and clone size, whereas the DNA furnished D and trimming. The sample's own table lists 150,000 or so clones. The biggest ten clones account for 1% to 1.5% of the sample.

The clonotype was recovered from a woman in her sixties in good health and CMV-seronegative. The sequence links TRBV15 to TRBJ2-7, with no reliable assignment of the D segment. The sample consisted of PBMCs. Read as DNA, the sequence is TGTGCCACCAGCAGAGTTTGGATGACAAGCGAGCAGTACTTC. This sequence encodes CATSRVWMTSEQYF.